The source of this TCR beta chain is a study of blood T cell repertoires in COVID-19 (dated by TCRdb to about 2020). Broadly, across the study: The collaborator samples originated in the United States, Italy and Spain and spanned the acute and convalescent phases of COVID-19. Samples came from the ongoing ImmuneRACE study (first 160 participants) plus 1,254 subjects from 6 global collaborators. The prospective study material was composed of cDNA or gDNA derived from T cells, B-cell-depleted T cells, or PBMCs. Subjects who had been exposed to COVID-19, were actively infected with it, or had recovered from it provided the deeply sampled blood TCRbeta repertoires that made up the dataset. The repertoires were released in a freely available public database intended as a resource for research on the immune response to SARS-CoV-2. Nearly every sample came with metadata listing a de-identified subject ID, COVID-19 status, age in years and sex. Where available, HLA class I and class II types were obtained from metadata supplied by the sample provider rather than from assay-based typing. Study-wide findings and limitations: The quantity of clinical and demographic metadata differed by source and by participant and was supplied without curation.

Each collaborating institution followed its own protocols to collect whole blood in K2EDTA tubes. For TCRbeta analysis, collaborator samples were shipped as frozen whole blood, as isolated PBMCs, or as DNA extracted from either sample type. Counted from cysteine to phenylalanine, this CDR3 has 15 amino acids. The DNA shown is the 45-base CDR3, in frame from base 1. Taken from the germline V gene, the CDR1 and CDR2 loops are KGHSH and LQKENI. Relative to germline, V is missing 2 bases and J is missing 5 bases, with 7 bases of the junction outside any gene match. Regarding this clone: The antigen it binds to is not known. One base away there is no much larger clone; base qualities are not given.

TCRbeta CDR3 regions were amplified from genomic DNA using the immunoSEQ Assay, a bias-controlled multiplex PCR. Processing in the source paper ran as follows. The number of nucleated cells in each sample was estimated by amplification of reference gene primers within the assay. Sequence reads were collapsed and filtered to measure the absolute abundance of every unique TCRbeta CDR3 rearrangement. For each sample, productive Simpson clonality was calculated as the square root of Simpson's diversity index over productive rearrangements. Here the immuneACCESS table is served through TCRdb, limited to in-frame sequences with V and J called. Missing clones are a known gap in these copies; in checked studies unresolved V genes cover under half, and the rest lacks a known reason. That table gives V, J and clone size, and the DNA gave D and trimming. The sample table lists roughly 100,000 clones, 80% to 85% of them with a count of one. The top ten constitute around two fifths of the sample.

The chain links TRBV18 with TRBJ1-1; the junction holds 8 bases that match TRBD1. This receptor was taken from an older man with acute or convalescent COVID-19. Sequencing input: peripheral blood. The CDR3 protein is CASSPGTGLITEAFF. Here is the DNA: TGTGCCAGCTCACCAGGGACAGGTCTTATAACTGAAGCTTTCTTT. Supplemented by the reference TRBV18 and TRBJ1-1 proteins around the CDR3, the complete variable domain is NAGVMQNPRHLVRRRGQEARLRCSPMKGHSHVYWYRQLPEEGLKFMVYLQKENIIDESGMPKERFSAEFPKEGPSILRIQQVVRGDSAAYFCASSPGTGLITEAFFGQGTRLTVV.